This TCR beta chain was retrieved from a study of STAT5B mutations in CD4+ large granular lymphocyte leukemia. The study's findings and limits: Higher CD4+ than CD8+ T-LGLL clonality might reflect small sample size. Main leukemic clonotypes were patient-specific, but 20% to 25% appeared at low frequency elsewhere. CD4-sorted patient repertoires seemed more clonal than healthy CD4+ repertoires.

A few counts support this clone. The antigen remains undetermined. Generated by immunoSEQ multiplex PCR, the TCRdb table keeps only in-frame clones and is missing some. The table shows some 21,000 clones, with about three quarters occurring only once. Sequences were obtained from CD4+ T cells from blood buffy coats. The clonotype was recovered from a human donor in good health.

The CDR3 DNA reads TGTGCCTGGAGTGCCCCCGACAGGGGCCGCAATGAGCAGTTCTTC. Translation gives CAWSAPDRGRNEQFF. The chain combines TRBV30 with TRBJ2-1, with 8 bases fitting TRBD1. V dropped 1 base and J dropped 6; count of bases not matched to a gene: 8. The CDR3 contains 15 residues. CDR1 and CDR2 (germline): GTSNPN, SVGIG (reference sequence). Filled out from reference TRBV30 and TRBJ2-1, the complete variable domain reads SQTIHQWPATLVQPVGSPLSLECTVEGTSNPNLYWYRQAAGRGLQLLFYSVGIGQISSEVPQNLSASRPQDRQFILSSKKLLLSDSGFYLCAWSAPDRGRNEQFFGPGTRLTVL.